This T cell receptor beta chain was retrieved from a study of cytomegalovirus exposure and HLA in healthy donors. The J segment lost 3 bases and the V segment lost 0 bases, leaving 6 bases of the junction unmatched. The CDR3 is 16 residues long. Germline V gene sequence: CDR1 PRHDT, CDR2 FYEKMQ (reference sequence). PCR was performed using 60 Vbeta and 13 Jbeta primers. Profiled with immunoSEQ multiplex PCR; TCRdb holds only in-frame clones, not every one. The sample records 160,000 or so clones, around 80% being singletons. The receptor comes from a woman between 18 and 29 years old in good health and CMV-seronegative. The chain uses TRBV13 and TRBJ2-7; 9 positions match TRBD2. The sample comprised PBMCs. CDR3 nucleotides: TGTGCCAGCAGCTTAGGGCGGGGGGGCGATCTCTACGAGCAGTACTTC. Its protein is CASSLGRGGDLYEQYF. The variable domain in full, completed from reference TRBV13 and TRBJ2-7, reads AAGVIQSPRHLIKEKRETATLKCYPIPRHDTVYWYQQGPGQDPQFLISFYEKMQSDKGSIPDRFSAQQFSDYHSELNMSSLELGDSALYFCASSLGRGGDLYEQYFGPGTRLTVT.